The sequence of this T cell receptor beta chain was determined in a study of blood T cell repertoires in COVID-19. Germline V gives CDR1 SNHLY, CDR2 FYNNEI. The V and J ends lost 6 bases and 0 bases respectively, with 23 bases between them. This CDR3 contains 18 residues. Clones were read by immunoSEQ multiplex PCR, and TCRdb kept only the in-frame ones, dropping some. The table shows approximately 440,000 clones, with about 90% occurring only once. Sequenced input: PBMCs or T cells enriched from blood (not recorded which). This sequence joins TRBV2 and TRBJ1-2; a weak D match, TRBD1 (6 bases). The source of this sequence is a man aged 18 to 35 who had recovered from COVID-19. The CDR3: CASSQRVKQGKANYGYTF. The CDR3 DNA follows: TGTGCCAGCAGCCAAAGGGTGAAACAGGGAAAAGCTAACTATGGCTACACCTTC.